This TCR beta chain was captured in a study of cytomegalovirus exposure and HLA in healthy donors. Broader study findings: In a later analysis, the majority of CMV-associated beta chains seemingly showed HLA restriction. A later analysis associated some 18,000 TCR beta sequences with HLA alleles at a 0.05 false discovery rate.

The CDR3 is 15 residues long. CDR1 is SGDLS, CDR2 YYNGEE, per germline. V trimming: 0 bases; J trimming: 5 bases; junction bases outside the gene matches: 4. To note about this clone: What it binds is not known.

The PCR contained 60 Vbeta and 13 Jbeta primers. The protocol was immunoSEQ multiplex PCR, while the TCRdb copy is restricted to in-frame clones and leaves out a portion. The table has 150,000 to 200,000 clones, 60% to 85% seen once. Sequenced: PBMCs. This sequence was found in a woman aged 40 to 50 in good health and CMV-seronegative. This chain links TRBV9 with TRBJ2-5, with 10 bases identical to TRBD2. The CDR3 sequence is CASSVGSAGGETQYF. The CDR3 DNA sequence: TGTGCCAGCAGCGTAGGGTCAGCGGGAGGGGAGACCCAGTACTTC.